This T cell receptor beta chain was documented in a study of tumor and adjacent non-tumor tissue in lung cancer. As for the study in general: Each sample yielded 3.9 million or so productive TCRbeta reads on average. The study, taken as a whole, reports: Higher tumor TCR diversity was associated with shorter survival. Tumor tissue had significantly higher TCR diversity than normal lung.

TCRbeta libraries were built with three rounds of nested PCR, modified from ARM-PCR. TCRdb called the multiplex PCR reads again in MiXCR, with one record for every CDR3 protein. The sample lists tens of thousands of distinct CDR3 sequences; over 65% were seen once. This sample's RNA came from whole unsorted tissue. More than 3 cm separated this lung sample from the edge of the tumor. This clonotype has a count of ten or more. The target antigen is unknown. Germline V CDR1 and CDR2: MDHEN, SYDVKM. Trimming stripped 6 bases from V and 1 base from J, with 12 bases between. The CDR3 is made up of 14 amino acids.

This TCR was sampled from a man between 65 and 80 years old with non-small cell lung cancer. J is TRBJ1-2 and V is TRBV28; the D gene is possibly TRBD1 (6 bases). The sample was distant non-tumor lung tissue. Here the CDR3 reads CASRRRGFNYGYTF. The CDR3 DNA follows: TGTGCCAGCAGACGAAGGGGGTTTAACTATGGCTACACCTTC.